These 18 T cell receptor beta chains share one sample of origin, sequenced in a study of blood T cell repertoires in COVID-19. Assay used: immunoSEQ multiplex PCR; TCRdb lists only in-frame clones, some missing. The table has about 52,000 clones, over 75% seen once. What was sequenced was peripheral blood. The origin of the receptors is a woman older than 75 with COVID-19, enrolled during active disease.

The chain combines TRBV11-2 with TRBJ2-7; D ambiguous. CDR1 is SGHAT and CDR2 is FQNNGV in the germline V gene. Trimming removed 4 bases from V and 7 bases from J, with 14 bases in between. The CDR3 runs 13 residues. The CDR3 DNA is TGTGCCAGCAGCTCCGGTTTACCGGGTGAGCAGTACTTC. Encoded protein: CASSSGLPGEQYF.

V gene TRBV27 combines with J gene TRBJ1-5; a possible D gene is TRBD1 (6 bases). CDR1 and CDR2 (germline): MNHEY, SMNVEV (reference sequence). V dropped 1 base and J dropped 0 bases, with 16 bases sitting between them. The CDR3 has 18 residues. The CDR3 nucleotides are TGTGCCAGCAGTTTATATCGGGGGGCAGGGACTAGCAATCAGCCCCAGCATTTT. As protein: CASSLYRGAGTSNQPQHF.

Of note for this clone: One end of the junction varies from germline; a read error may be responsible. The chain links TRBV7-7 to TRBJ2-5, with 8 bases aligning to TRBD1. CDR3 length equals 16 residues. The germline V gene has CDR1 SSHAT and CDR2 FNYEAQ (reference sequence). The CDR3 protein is CASSLGGTGVQETQYF. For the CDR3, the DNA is TGTGCTAGCAGCTTAGGGGGGACAGGAGTCCAAGAGACCCAGTACTTC.

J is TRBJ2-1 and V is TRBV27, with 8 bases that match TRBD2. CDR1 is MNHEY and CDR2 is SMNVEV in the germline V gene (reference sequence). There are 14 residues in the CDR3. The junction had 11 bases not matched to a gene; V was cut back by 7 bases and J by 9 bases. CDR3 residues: CASTRRAGGGEQFF. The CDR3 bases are TGTGCCAGCACCCGCCGGGCGGGAGGTGGTGAGCAGTTCTTC.

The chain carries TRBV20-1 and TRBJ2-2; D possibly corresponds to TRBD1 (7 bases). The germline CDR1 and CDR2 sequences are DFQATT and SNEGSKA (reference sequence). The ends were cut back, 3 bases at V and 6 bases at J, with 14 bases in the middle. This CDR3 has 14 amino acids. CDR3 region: CSASLSRGAGELFF. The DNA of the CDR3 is TGCAGTGCTAGTCTCAGCAGGGGGGCCGGGGAGCTGTTTTTT.

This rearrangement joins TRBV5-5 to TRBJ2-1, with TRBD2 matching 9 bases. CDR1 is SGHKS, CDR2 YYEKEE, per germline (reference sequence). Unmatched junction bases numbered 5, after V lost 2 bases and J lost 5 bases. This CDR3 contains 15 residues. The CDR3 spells CASSFSGRTHNEQFF. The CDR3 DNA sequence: TGTGCCAGCAGCTTCAGCGGGAGGACCCACAATGAGCAGTTCTTC.

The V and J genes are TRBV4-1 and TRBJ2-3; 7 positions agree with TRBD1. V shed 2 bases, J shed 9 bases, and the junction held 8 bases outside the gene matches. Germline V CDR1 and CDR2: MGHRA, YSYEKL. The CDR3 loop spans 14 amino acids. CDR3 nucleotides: TGCGCCAGCAGCCAACCTTCACAGGGGTTGACGCAGTATTTT. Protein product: CASSQPSQGLTQYF.

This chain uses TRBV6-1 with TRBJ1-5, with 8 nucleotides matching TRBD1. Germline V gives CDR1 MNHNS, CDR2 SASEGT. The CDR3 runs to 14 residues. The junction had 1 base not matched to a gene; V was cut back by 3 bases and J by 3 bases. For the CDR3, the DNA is TGTGCCAGCAGTGAGGACAGGGTCAATCAGCCCCAGCATTTT. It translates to CASSEDRVNQPQHF.

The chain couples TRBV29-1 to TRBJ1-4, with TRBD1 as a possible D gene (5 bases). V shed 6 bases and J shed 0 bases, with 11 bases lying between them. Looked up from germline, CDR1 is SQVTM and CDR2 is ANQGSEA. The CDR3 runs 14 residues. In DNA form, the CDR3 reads TGCAGCGTAAAACAGGCCTCAACTAATGAAAAACTGTTTTTT. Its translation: CSVKQASTNEKLFF.

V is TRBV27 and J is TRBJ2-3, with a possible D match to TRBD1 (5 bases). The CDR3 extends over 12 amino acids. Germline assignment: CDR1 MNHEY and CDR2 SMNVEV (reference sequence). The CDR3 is CPPGRITDTQYF. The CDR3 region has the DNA TGTCCCCCAGGGCGAATCACAGATACGCAGTATTTT.

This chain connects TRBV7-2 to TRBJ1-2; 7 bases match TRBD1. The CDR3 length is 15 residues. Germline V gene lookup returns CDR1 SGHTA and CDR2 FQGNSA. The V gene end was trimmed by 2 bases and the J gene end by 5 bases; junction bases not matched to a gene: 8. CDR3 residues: CASSLIWDRSYGYTF. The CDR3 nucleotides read TGTGCCAGCAGCTTAATCTGGGACAGATCATATGGCTACACCTTC.

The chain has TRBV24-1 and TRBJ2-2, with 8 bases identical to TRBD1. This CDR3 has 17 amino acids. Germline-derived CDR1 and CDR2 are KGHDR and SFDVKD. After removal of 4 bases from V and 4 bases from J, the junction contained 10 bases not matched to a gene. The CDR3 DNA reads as TGTGCCACCAGTGACTCAGGGGGCCACGGGGTCACCGGGGAGCTGTTTTTT. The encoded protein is CATSDSGGHGVTGELFF.

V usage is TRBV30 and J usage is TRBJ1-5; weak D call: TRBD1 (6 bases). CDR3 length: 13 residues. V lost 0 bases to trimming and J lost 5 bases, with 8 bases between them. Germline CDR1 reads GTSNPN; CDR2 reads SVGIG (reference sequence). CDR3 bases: TGTGCCTGGAGTGTTTCAGGGGATCAGCCCCAGCATTTT. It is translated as CAWSVSGDQPQHF.

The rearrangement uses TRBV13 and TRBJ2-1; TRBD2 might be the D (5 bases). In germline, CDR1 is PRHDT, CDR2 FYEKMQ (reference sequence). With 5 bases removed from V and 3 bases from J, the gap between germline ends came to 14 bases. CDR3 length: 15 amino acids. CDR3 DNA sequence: TGTGCCAGCAGCATGGAGCGGTACCTCTACAATGAGCAGTTCTTC. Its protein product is CASSMERYLYNEQFF.

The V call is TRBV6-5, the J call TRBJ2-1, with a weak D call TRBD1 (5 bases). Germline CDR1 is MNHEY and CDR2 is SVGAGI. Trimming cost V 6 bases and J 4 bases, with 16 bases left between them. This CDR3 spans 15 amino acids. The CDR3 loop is CASRAGRSSYNEQFF. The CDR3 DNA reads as TGTGCCAGCAGAGCAGGGCGAAGTTCTTACAATGAGCAGTTCTTC.

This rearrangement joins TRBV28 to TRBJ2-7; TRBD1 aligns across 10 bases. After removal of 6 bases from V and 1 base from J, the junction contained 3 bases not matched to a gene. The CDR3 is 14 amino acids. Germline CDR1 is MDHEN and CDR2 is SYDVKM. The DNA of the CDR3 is TGTGCCAGCAGGAGACAGGGGGCATCCTACGAGCAGTACTTC. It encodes CASRRQGASYEQYF.

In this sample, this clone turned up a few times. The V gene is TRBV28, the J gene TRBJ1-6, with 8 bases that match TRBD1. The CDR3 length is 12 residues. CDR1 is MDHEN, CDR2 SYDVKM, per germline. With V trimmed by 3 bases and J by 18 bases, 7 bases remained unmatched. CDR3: CASSFGRQGPHF. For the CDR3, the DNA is TGTGCCAGCAGTTTTGGAAGACAGGGGCCCCACTTT.

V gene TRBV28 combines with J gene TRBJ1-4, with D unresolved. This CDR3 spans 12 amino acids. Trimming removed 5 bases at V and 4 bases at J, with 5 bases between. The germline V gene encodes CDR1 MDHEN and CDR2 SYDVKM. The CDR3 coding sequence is TGTGCCAGCAGTATCCTTAATGAAAAACTGTTTTTT. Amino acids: CASSILNEKLFF.